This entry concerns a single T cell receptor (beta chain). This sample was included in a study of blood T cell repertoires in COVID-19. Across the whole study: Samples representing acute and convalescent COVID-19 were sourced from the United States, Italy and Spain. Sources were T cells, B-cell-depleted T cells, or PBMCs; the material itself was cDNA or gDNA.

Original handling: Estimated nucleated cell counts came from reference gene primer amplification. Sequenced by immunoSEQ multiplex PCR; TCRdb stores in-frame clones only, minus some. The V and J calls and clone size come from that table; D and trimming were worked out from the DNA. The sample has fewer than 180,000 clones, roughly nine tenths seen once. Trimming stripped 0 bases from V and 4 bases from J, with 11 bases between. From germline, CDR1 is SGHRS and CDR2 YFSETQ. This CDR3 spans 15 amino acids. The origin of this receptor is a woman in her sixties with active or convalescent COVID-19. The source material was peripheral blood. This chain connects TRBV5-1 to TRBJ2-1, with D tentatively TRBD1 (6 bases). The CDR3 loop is CASSLATGIYNEQFF. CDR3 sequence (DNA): TGCGCCAGCAGCTTGGCCACAGGGATTTACAATGAGCAGTTCTTC.